What follows are 10 T cell receptor beta chains derived from one specimen sequenced in a study of T-cell reconstitution after alpha-beta-depleted transplantation in children. Preparation of the TCRbeta library involved a method that used unique molecular identifiers. Each CDR3 protein gets one entry after TCRdb re-called the PCR reads with MiXCR. In the table there are about 260,000 distinct CDR3 sequences, less than 9% of which are singletons. Sequenced material: PBMCs, mostly from graft donor cells, taken 180 days after TCRalphabeta/CD19-depleted stem cell transplant. Every receptor here comes from a male patient younger than 18 who had a stem cell transplant for acute lymphoblastic leukemia, so the T cells may come from the graft donor.

In its sample, this clonotype was seen many times. The chain links TRBV5-1 to TRBJ2-3, with 9 bases aligning to TRBD1. After removal of 4 bases from V and 4 bases from J, the junction contained 10 bases not matched to a gene. This CDR3 region has 16 residues. Germline loops: CDR1 SGHRS, CDR2 YFSETQ. The CDR3 DNA is TGCGCCAGCAGCCTAACAGGGGGCATCGGCGCAGATACGCAGTATTTT. Its protein is CASSLTGGIGADTQYF.

This clonotype was seen many times. The J gene is TRBJ2-5, the V gene TRBV12-3 or TRBV12-4, with TRBD1 matching 8 bases. CDR3 length equals 15 residues. V gave up 4 bases and J gave up 4 bases; unmatched junction bases: 8. CDR3 bases: TGTGCCAGCAGTTACGTCGACAGGGGATTAGAGACCCAGTACTTC. It encodes CASSYVDRGLETQYF.

This clonotype was observed many times. This chain uses TRBV6-5 with TRBJ2-5; D is possibly TRBD1 or TRBD2 (5 bases each). The CDR3 runs to 16 residues. Trimming took 2 bases from V and 4 from J, leaving 17 bases between them. CDR1 and CDR2 from the germline V gene are MNHEY and SVGAGI. The DNA for the CDR3 is TGTGCCAGCAGTTACCTGCGCCGTTCGAGGGGAGAGACCCAGTACTTC. Its translation: CASSYLRRSRGETQYF.

This clonotype occurred a few times. The chain employs TRBV2 and TRBJ2-5; 12 nucleotides match TRBD2. CDR3 length: 15 residues. The J segment lost 3 bases and the V segment lost 4 bases, leaving 3 bases of the junction unmatched. Germline V gene data show CDR1 as SNHLY and CDR2 as FYNNEI. This CDR3 is CASSGLAGVKETQYF. In DNA form, the CDR3 reads TGTGCCAGCAGTGGACTAGCGGGGGTGAAAGAGACCCAGTACTTC.

This clonotype has at least ten counts. The chain carries TRBV2 and TRBJ2-7; 8 bases fit TRBD1. CDR1 and CDR2 from the germline V gene are SNHLY and FYNNEI. The CDR3 spans 15 residues. V was clipped by 8 bases and J by 1 base; unmatched bases: 10. The CDR3 sequence is CASSPRQGRSYEQYF. The CDR3 DNA follows: TGTGCCAGCTCCCCTCGACAGGGGCGGTCCTACGAGCAGTACTTC.

This clonotype was detected many times. The chain carries TRBV7-2 and TRBJ2-1; TRBD1 agrees at 7 bases. Per germline, CDR1 SGHTA and CDR2 FQGNSA. With 4 bases clipped from V and 3 bases from J, the junction kept 12 bases outside the gene matches. The CDR3 contains 17 residues. CDR3 DNA: TGTGCCAGCAGCTGGAGCTTAGGACAGGACCTCTACAATGAGCAGTTCTTC. Translated: CASSWSLGQDLYNEQFF.

This clonotype came up many times. The V and J genes are TRBV7-9 and TRBJ2-5; D is possibly TRBD1 (6 bases). V was cut by 5 bases and J by 1 base, with 17 bases left in between. The CDR3 is 16 amino acids. Germline V CDR1 and CDR2: SEHNR, FQNEAQ (reference sequence). CDR3 loop: CASSSTGSMFQETQYF. The DNA for the CDR3 is TGTGCCAGCAGCAGTACAGGGTCCATGTTCCAAGAGACCCAGTACTTC.

This clonotype has at least ten counts. This chain joins TRBV6-6 and TRBJ2-3, with D unclear. V was shortened by 0 bases and J by 6 bases, with 4 bases between the two germline ends. Germline assignment: CDR1 MNHNY and CDR2 SVGAGI (reference sequence). CDR3 length equals 12 residues. The CDR3: CASSYSWDTQYF. In DNA form, the CDR3 reads TGTGCCAGCAGTTACTCTTGGGATACGCAGTATTTT.

CDR3 protein: CSAREGTKPPNTGELFF. In DNA, the CDR3 is TGCAGTGCTAGGGAGGGCACAAAACCCCCGAACACCGGGGAGCTGTTTTTT. The chain joins TRBV20-1 to TRBJ2-2; TRBD2 is a possible D gene (6 bases). Between the trimmed V and J ends, which lost 3 bases and 0 bases, there was a span of 17 bases. This CDR3 region has 17 residues. Looked up from germline, CDR1 is DFQATT and CDR2 is SNEGSKA (reference sequence).

Ten or more counts support this clonotype. This sequence joins TRBV18 and TRBJ2-2, with 8 bases that match TRBD2. Germline loops: CDR1 KGHSH, CDR2 LQKENI. With 5 bases clipped from V and 4 bases from J, the junction kept 21 bases outside the gene matches. CDR3 size: 20 residues. The CDR3 loop is CASSSSFVLLAGGLTGELFF. The CDR3 nucleotides are TGTGCCAGCTCATCGTCGTTCGTTCTTTTGGCGGGAGGCCTCACCGGGGAGCTGTTTTTT.